This T cell receptor (beta chain) was found in a study of blood T cell repertoires in COVID-19. Turning to the study itself: Collection of acute and convalescent COVID-19 samples took place in the United States, Italy and Spain. The cDNA or gDNA used as material had been derived from T cells, B-cell-depleted T cells, or PBMCs.

Study processing details: Using reference gene primer amplification, nucleated cell counts were estimated. The table came from immunoSEQ multiplex PCR; TCRdb's copy has only in-frame clones and leaves some out. V and J calls and clone size are those listed in that table; D and trimming were worked out from the DNA. The sample shows roughly 180,000 clones, approximately 85% of them seen only once. The specimen sequenced was peripheral blood. The clonotype comes from a man aged 55 to 70 who had recovered from COVID-19.

The CDR3 nucleotides are TGTGCCAGCGGGAGGCAGTTTGTTCGGAACGAGCAGTACTTC. The encoded protein is CASGRQFVRNEQYF. This chain connects TRBV28 to TRBJ2-7; TRBD2 is a possible D gene (6 bases). The CDR3 contains 14 residues. From germline, CDR1 is MDHEN and CDR2 SYDVKM. Trimming took off 8 bases at V and 5 bases at J, with 19 bases between the two ends. The full variable domain, rest sourced from reference TRBV28 and TRBJ2-7, is DVKVTQSSRYLVKRTGEKVFLECVQDMDHENMFWYRQDPGLGLRLIYFSYDVKMKEKGDIPEGYSVSREKKERFSLILESASTNQTSMYLCASGRQFVRNEQYFGPGTRLTVT.